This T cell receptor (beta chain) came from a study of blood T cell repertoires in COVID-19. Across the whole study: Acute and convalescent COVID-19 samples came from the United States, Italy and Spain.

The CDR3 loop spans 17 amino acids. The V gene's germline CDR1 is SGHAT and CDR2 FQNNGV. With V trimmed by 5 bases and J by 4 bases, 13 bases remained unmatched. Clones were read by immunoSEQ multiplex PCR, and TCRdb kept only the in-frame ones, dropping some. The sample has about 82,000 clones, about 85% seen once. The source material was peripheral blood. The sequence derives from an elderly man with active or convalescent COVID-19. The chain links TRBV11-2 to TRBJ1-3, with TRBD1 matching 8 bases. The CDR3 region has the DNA TGTGCCAGCAGCACCACAGGGGGGTTGTTTTGGGGAAACACCATATATTTT. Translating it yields CASSTTGGLFWGNTIYF.